Below are 28 T cell receptor beta chains sequenced from a single sample in a study of control samples from healthy donors and cancer patients. TCRdb's table, derived via immunoSEQ multiplex PCR, lists solely in-frame clones and lacks some. This repertoire shows some 140,000 clones, about 95% found once; its top ten account for over 12%. Sequencing was done on a sample of PBMCs. All receptors come from a man in his sixties with colorectal cancer.

The chain uses TRBV27 and TRBJ2-7; 8 nucleotides match TRBD2. The CDR3 is 15 amino acids. Germline CDR1 is MNHEY and CDR2 is SMNVEV (reference sequence). The trim removed 8 bases at V and 0 bases at J, leaving 9 bases unmatched. CDR3 in amino acids: CASLPGGAFSYEQYF. DNA of the CDR3: TGTGCCAGCCTACCGGGAGGGGCCTTCTCCTACGAGCAGTACTTC.

This chain uses TRBV5-1 with TRBJ1-1, with 8 bases that match TRBD1. The CDR3 is 16 amino acids. The V segment lost 0 bases and the J segment 0 bases; nucleotides outside the gene matches: 4. Per germline, CDR1 SGHRS and CDR2 YFSETQ. The DNA for the CDR3 is TGCGCCAGCAGCTTGGCTGGACAGGGAATGAACACTGAAGCTTTCTTT. Translated: CASSLAGQGMNTEAFF.

The rearrangement links TRBV21-1 to TRBJ1-1; the D call in the table, TRBD1, was not verified against the DNA. TRBV21-1 is a listed pseudogene. The CDR3 is 13 residues long. CDR3 in DNA: TGTGCCAGCAGCCCGTCAGGGTTTGCAGGTGCTTTCTTT. This codes for CASSPSGFAGAFF.

The V gene is TRBV19, the J gene TRBJ2-3; no reliable D call. V was pared by 4 bases and J by 2 bases, with 13 bases between. Germline V gives CDR1 LNHDA, CDR2 SQIVND (reference sequence). The CDR3 spans 15 residues. The CDR3 DNA follows: TGTGCCAGTAGTACCGACGGGTGGAACACAGATACGCAGTATTTT. It codes for CASSTDGWNTDTQYF.

The rearrangement joins TRBV20-1 to TRBJ1-2, with D perhaps TRBD1 (5 bases). This CDR3 contains 11 residues. Germline V gene lookup returns CDR1 DFQATT and CDR2 SNEGSKA (reference sequence). The V end lost 6 bases, the J end lost 4 bases, and 9 bases lay between the germline ends. CDR3 DNA sequence: TGCAGTGCGACCGACAGCTATGGCTACACCTTC. The encoded protein is CSATDSYGYTF.

As regards this clone: The junction shows a germline mismatch at one end, possibly a read error. The genes are TRBV6-1 and TRBJ1-1; the D is unclear. The CDR3 extends over 14 amino acids. The germline gives CDR1 MNHNS, CDR2 SASEGT. The CDR3 DNA sequence: TGTGCCAGCAGTAAAGCCGGGAGGGCAACTGAAGCTTTCTTT. Amino acids: CASSKAGRATEAFF.

This chain joins TRBV19 and TRBJ1-1, with 7 positions matching TRBD1. CDR1 and CDR2 from the germline V gene are LNHDA and SQIVND (reference sequence). This CDR3 is built from 13 residues. Trimming at V came to 5 bases and at J to 6 bases, leaving 6 bases not matched to a gene. The CDR3, as DNA: TGTGCCAGTAGTGGTGGACAGGAAGCTGAAGCTTTCTTT. It encodes CASSGGQEAEAFF.

The J gene is TRBJ1-6, the V gene TRBV30, with a weak D call TRBD1 (5 bases). The CDR3 has 17 amino acids. Trimming removed 3 bases at V and 9 bases at J, with 24 bases between. The germline V gene has CDR1 GTSNPN and CDR2 SVGIG (reference sequence). As DNA, the CDR3 is TGTGCCTGGAGAAAACAACCCCTCGGGGGTTGGAGTTCACCCCTCCACTTT. This gives the protein CAWRKQPLGGWSSPLHF. The full variable domain, with the rest looked up from reference TRBV30 and TRBJ1-6, is SQTIHQWPATLVQPVGSPLSLECTVEGTSNPNLYWYRQAAGRGLQLLFYSVGIGQISSEVPQNLSASRPQDRQFILSSKKLLLSDSGFYLCAWRKQPLGGWSSPLHFGNGTRLTVT.

The chain combines TRBV5-3 with TRBJ1-3, with no clear D. TRBV5-3 is an open reading frame whose function is uncertain. V gave up 2 bases and J gave up 4 bases, with 16 bases separating them. CDR3 length equals 16 residues. CDR3: CARSFSGALGGNTIYF. As DNA, the CDR3 is TGTGCCAGAAGCTTTAGCGGCGCACTAGGGGGAAACACCATATATTTT.

The chain links TRBV11-2 to TRBJ1-1; possibly TRBD1 for D (5 bases). The CDR3 has 14 amino acids. Germline values: CDR1 SGHAT, CDR2 FQNNGV. The V end was cut by 3 bases, the J end by 4 bases, with 12 bases between. The CDR3 bases are TGTGCCAGCAGCTTCCGAGACAGACGCACTGAAGCTTTCTTT. This sequence encodes CASSFRDRRTEAFF.

The sample holds one count of this clone. This chain connects TRBV7-2 to TRBJ2-1, with 14 bases lining up with TRBD2. The junction had 5 bases not matched to a gene; V was cut back by 4 bases and J by 6 bases. CDR3 size: 16 residues. Per the germline V gene, CDR1 is SGHTA and CDR2 is FQGNSA. Written as DNA, the CDR3 is TGTGCCAGCAGCTCGGGACTAGCGGGGGTCGGCAATGAGCAGTTCTTC. It codes for CASSSGLAGVGNEQFF. Filled out from reference TRBV7-2 and TRBJ2-1, the complete variable domain reads GAGVSQSPSNKVTEKGKDVELRCDPISGHTALYWYRQSLGQGLEFLIYFQGNSAPDKSGLPSDRFSAERTGGSVSTLTIQRTQQEDSAVYLCASSSGLAGVGNEQFFGPGTRLTVL.

This rearrangement joins TRBV7-9 to TRBJ1-1; 11 positions match TRBD1. V was clipped by 4 bases and J by 6 bases; unmatched bases: 7. From germline, CDR1 is SEHNR and CDR2 FQNEAQ (reference sequence). The CDR3 runs to 15 residues. The CDR3: CASSYAGTGGSEAFF. The CDR3 DNA sequence: TGTGCCAGCAGCTACGCCGGGACAGGGGGGTCTGAAGCTTTCTTT. The variable domain in full, completed from reference TRBV7-9 and TRBJ1-1, reads DTGVSQNPRHKITKRGQNVTFRCDPISEHNRLYWYRQTLGQGPEFLTYFQNEAQLEKSRLLSDRFSAERPKGSFSTLEIQRTEQGDSAMYLCASSYAGTGGSEAFFGQGTRLTVV.

This chain uses TRBV6-2 or TRBV6-3 with TRBJ2-7; 7 bases align to TRBD1. This CDR3 has 14 residues. V trimming: 5 bases; J trimming: 1 base; junction bases outside the gene matches: 5. The germline V gene encodes CDR1 MNHEY and CDR2 SVGEGT. Here the CDR3 reads CASSTPTGSYEQYF. The CDR3 nucleotides read TGTGCCAGCAGTACCCCGACAGGGTCCTACGAGCAGTACTTC.

The chain carries TRBV30 and TRBJ1-1; unclear D gene. This CDR3 comprises 13 residues. Trimming shortened V by 5 bases and J by 1 base, and 11 bases separated the two germline ends. Germline values: CDR1 GTSNPN, CDR2 SVGIG (reference sequence). The CDR3 spells CAWGRNRNTEAFF. CDR3 DNA sequence: TGTGCCTGGGGGCGCAACAGGAACACTGAAGCTTTCTTT.

The V call is TRBV3-1 (or the pseudogene TRBV3-2), the J call TRBJ1-5, with TRBD1 matching 7 bases. The CDR3 loop spans 15 amino acids. CDR1 and CDR2 from the germline V gene are LGHDT and YNNKEL (reference sequence). Unmatched junction bases numbered 6, after V lost 1 base and J lost 6 bases. The CDR3 DNA sequence: TGTGCCAGCAGCCAAGGGGCAGGGGGAGGTCAGCCCCAGCATTTT. Residues: CASSQGAGGGQPQHF.

V gene TRBV5-1 combines with J gene TRBJ2-5, with D possibly being TRBD1 (6 bases). Germline CDR1 is SGHRS and CDR2 is YFSETQ. The CDR3 is made up of 14 amino acids. Trimming pared 4 bases from V and 2 bases from J, leaving 12 bases between. CDR3 loop: CASSPGTPQETQYF. The CDR3 DNA follows: TGCGCCAGCAGCCCCGGGACACCACAAGAGACCCAGTACTTC. The full variable domain, its missing parts supplied by reference TRBV5-1 and TRBJ2-5, is KAGVTQTPRYLIKTRGQQVTLSCSPISGHRSVSWYQQTPGQGLQFLFEYFSETQRNKGNFPGRFSGRQFSNSRSEMNVSTLELGDSALYLCASSPGTPQETQYFGPGTRLLVL.

The chain carries TRBV6-5 and TRBJ2-7; D not resolved. Germline lookup yields CDR1 MNHEY and CDR2 SVGAGI. Trimming cost V 9 bases and J 0 bases, with 15 bases left between them. This CDR3 region has 14 residues. This CDR3 is CASHSASSSYEQYF. In DNA form, the CDR3 reads TGTGCCAGTCATTCGGCCTCAAGCTCCTACGAGCAGTACTTC.

This chain links TRBV5-8 with TRBJ1-5, with D uncertain. V was pared by 0 bases and J by 4 bases, with 8 bases between. CDR1 is SGHTS, CDR2 YDEGEE, per germline. This CDR3 is built from 14 residues. CDR3 loop: CASSLAAANQPQHF. CDR3 DNA: TGTGCCAGCAGCTTGGCGGCAGCAAATCAGCCCCAGCATTTT.

The chain is built from TRBV6-5 and TRBJ1-5; no definite D call. CDR3 length: 14 amino acids. Germline values: CDR1 MNHEY, CDR2 SVGAGI. The V end lost 2 bases, the J end lost 7 bases, and 12 bases lay between the germline ends. CDR3 sequence reads: CASSYEVSGQPQHF. The CDR3 DNA sequence: TGTGCCAGCAGTTACGAGGTTTCGGGCCAGCCCCAGCATTTT.

The J gene is TRBJ2-7, the V gene TRBV7-9; D possibly uses TRBD1 or TRBD2 (7 bases each). V dropped 2 bases and J dropped 3 bases, with 14 bases sitting between them. Germline assignment: CDR1 SEHNR and CDR2 FQNEAQ (reference sequence). This CDR3 is built from 15 residues. This CDR3 reads CASSLTAGGVYEQYF. The CDR3 DNA reads as TGTGCCAGCAGCTTAACGGCAGGGGGGGTCTACGAGCAGTACTTC.

The rearrangement links TRBV4-1 to TRBJ2-2, with no clear D. This CDR3 has 17 amino acids. CDR1 and CDR2 from the germline V gene are MGHRA and YSYEKL. The V and J ends lost 1 base and 3 bases respectively, with 15 bases between them. The DNA for the CDR3 is TGCGCCAGCAGCCAAGGAGTCTTCGGTAGGGACACCGGGGAGCTGTTTTTT. The encoded protein is CASSQGVFGRDTGELFF.

The chain has TRBV28 and TRBJ1-5; TRBD1 might be the D (5 bases). The germline V gene has CDR1 MDHEN and CDR2 SYDVKM. V was clipped by 6 bases and J by 3 bases, with 15 bases between them. This CDR3 is 15 amino acids long. The CDR3 sequence: CASSASGGTNQPQHF. The CDR3 bases are TGTGCCAGCAGCGCCTCCGGAGGGACCAATCAGCCCCAGCATTTT.

CDR3 sequence: CASSLGTGNTGELFF. The CDR3 DNA follows: TGTGCCAGCAGCCTCGGGACAGGGAACACCGGGGAGCTGTTTTTT. The rearrangement uses TRBV3-1 (or the pseudogene TRBV3-2) and TRBJ2-2; TRBD1 aligns across 8 bases. V shed 4 bases and J 1 base; nucleotides not matched to a gene: 2. The CDR3 runs to 15 residues. Germline-derived CDR1 and CDR2 are LGHDT and YNNKEL (reference sequence).

The V call is TRBV10-3, the J call TRBJ1-1; 10 bases fit TRBD1. V was clipped by 6 bases and J by 1 base; unmatched bases: 2. This CDR3 has 14 residues. CDR1 ENHRY and CDR2 SYGVKD come from the germline V gene. CDR3 in DNA: TGTGCCATCAGGGGGACAGGGGCGAACACTGAAGCTTTCTTT. It yields the protein CAIRGTGANTEAFF.

This chain joins TRBV24-1 and TRBJ2-2, with a tentative D call TRBD2 (7 bases). Germline assignment: CDR1 KGHDR and CDR2 SFDVKD. Between the trimmed V and J ends, which lost 5 bases and 2 bases, there was a span of 17 bases. The CDR3 loop spans 17 amino acids. CDR3 DNA: TGTGCCACCAGTGCCGCTAGGGGGACTACTAACACCGGGGAGCTGTTTTTT. Its translation: CATSAARGTTNTGELFF.

The chain employs TRBV11-2 and TRBJ2-1; D is unclear. Germline V gene data show CDR1 as SGHAT and CDR2 as FQNNGV. This CDR3 contains 12 residues. Trimming removed 5 bases from V and 6 bases from J, with 8 bases in between. CDR3 in amino acids: CASSPMGNEQFF. The DNA of the CDR3 is TGTGCCAGCAGCCCTATGGGCAATGAGCAGTTCTTC.

The V call is TRBV11-3, the J call TRBJ2-5; D assignment may be TRBD1 or TRBD2 (7 bases each). Per the germline V gene, CDR1 is SGHNT and CDR2 is YENEEA. Trimming pared 10 bases from V and 4 bases from J, leaving 22 bases between. The CDR3 covers 15 residues. CDR3 residues: CATSAGGGPGETQYF. CDR3 nucleotides: TGTGCCACCTCGGCAGGGGGGGGGCCAGGAGAGACCCAGTACTTC.

The gene calls are TRBV5-1 and TRBJ2-5; no clear D gene. Germline V CDR1 and CDR2: SGHRS, YFSETQ. V shed 0 bases and J shed 2 bases, with 2 bases lying between them. The CDR3 consists of 12 residues. In nucleotides, the CDR3 is TGCGCCAGCAGCTTGGGACAAGAGACCCAGTACTTC. Encoded protein: CASSLGQETQYF. The whole variable domain, filled in from reference TRBV5-1 and TRBJ2-5, reads KAGVTQTPRYLIKTRGQQVTLSCSPISGHRSVSWYQQTPGQGLQFLFEYFSETQRNKGNFPGRFSGRQFSNSRSEMNVSTLELGDSALYLCASSLGQETQYFGPGTRLLVL.